Shown below are 26 T cell receptor beta chains from a single sample sequenced in a study of beta chain features in type 1 diabetes (dated by TCRdb to 2017 to 2018). Libraries were prepared through the immunoSEQ multiplex PCR assay. The entire amount of isolated RNA was reverse transcribed using the High Capacity cDNA Reverse Transcription Kit, so the sequenced TCRB transcripts were expressed ones. TCRdb took this table from immuneACCESS and kept in-frame rearrangements with V and J called. Such tables lack part of the clones; where checked against another copy, unresolved V genes explain under half of the gap, and the rest is unexplained. Recorded for this sample are 120,000 to 150,000 clones; roughly 50% of them occurred a single time. Clones ranked in the top ten supply under 0.45% of the sample. The sequenced sample was Tregs from blood. Taken with the paper, the label for cell subset or site translates to: regulatory CD4+ T cells. The receptors derive from a man between 18 and 35 years old in good health.

The chain joins TRBV7-9 to TRBJ1-5; D is perhaps TRBD1 (6 bases). CDR3 length: 16 amino acids. Germline loops: CDR1 SEHNR, CDR2 FQNEAQ (reference sequence). V was clipped by 5 bases and J by 0 bases, with 14 bases between them. This chain's CDR3 is CASSQAIGGSNQPQHF. In nucleotides, the CDR3 is TGTGCCAGCAGCCAAGCCATAGGGGGTAGCAATCAGCCCCAGCATTTT.

CDR3 nucleotide sequence: TGTGCCAGCAGCTTACTCCCTAGCGGGGGGCCAACGAACACCGGGGAGCTGTTTTTT. It yields the protein CASSLLPSGGPTNTGELFF. This chain uses TRBV7-3 with TRBJ2-2; 11 bases line up with TRBD2. CDR3 length: 19 amino acids. Germline CDR1 reads SGHTA; CDR2 reads FQGTGA. V shed 2 bases and J 0 bases; nucleotides not matched to a gene: 8.

The rearrangement joins TRBV7-2 to TRBJ2-1, with unresolved D. Per germline, CDR1 SGHTA and CDR2 FQGNSA. V gave up 1 base and J gave up 2 bases, with 9 bases separating them. This CDR3 is built from 15 residues. The CDR3 here is CASSLVSATYNEQFF. CDR3 nucleotides: TGTGCCAGCAGCTTAGTAAGCGCGACCTACAATGAGCAGTTCTTC.

The chain carries TRBV6-1 and TRBJ1-2; 9 nucleotides agree with TRBD1. Germline trimming cut 8 bases from V and 5 bases from J; bases unmatched to any gene: 9. This CDR3 region has 14 residues. CDR1 is MNHNS and CDR2 is SASEGT in the germline V gene. This CDR3 is CASAISGTGYGYTF. Written as DNA, the CDR3 is TGTGCCAGCGCAATCTCCGGGACAGGGTATGGCTACACCTTC.

The genes are TRBV28 and TRBJ2-5; the D is unclear. This CDR3 region has 15 residues. From germline, CDR1 is MDHEN and CDR2 SYDVKM. V shed 6 bases and J shed 1 base, with 15 bases lying between them. This chain's CDR3 is CASRGLSAAQETQYF. The CDR3 bases are TGTGCCAGCAGGGGCCTATCGGCCGCCCAAGAGACCCAGTACTTC. The full variable domain, rest sourced from reference TRBV28 and TRBJ2-5, is DVKVTQSSRYLVKRTGEKVFLECVQDMDHENMFWYRQDPGLGLRLIYFSYDVKMKEKGDIPEGYSVSREKKERFSLILESASTNQTSMYLCASRGLSAAQETQYFGPGTRLLVL.

V usage is TRBV6-6 and J usage is TRBJ1-1; no definite D call. The CDR3 covers 16 residues. Trimming removed 1 base at V and 1 base at J, with 13 bases between. Germline CDR1 reads MNHNY; CDR2 reads SVGAGI (reference sequence). The CDR3 region is CASSYFMSLRNTEAFF. In nucleotides, the CDR3 is TGTGCCAGCAGTTACTTTATGTCGTTGAGGAACACTGAAGCTTTCTTT.

The J gene is TRBJ1-1, the V gene TRBV7-2; 9 bases fit TRBD1. This CDR3 is built from 15 residues. J gave up 5 bases and V 3 bases, and 7 bases lay outside the gene matches. CDR1 and CDR2 from the germline V gene are SGHTA and FQGNSA. The CDR3 spells CASSLGGQGGTEAFF. The CDR3 DNA sequence: TGTGCCAGCAGCTTGGGGGGACAGGGTGGAACTGAAGCTTTCTTT.

The chain carries TRBV28 and TRBJ1-2, with TRBD1 matching 7 bases. The CDR3 sequence is 12 residues long. Germline CDR1 MDHEN, CDR2 SYDVKM. The junction had 5 bases not matched to a gene; V was cut back by 6 bases and J by 7 bases. The CDR3 spells CASRLDRAGYTF. The CDR3 region has the DNA TGTGCCAGCAGACTCGACAGGGCTGGCTACACCTTC.

The count of this clone is one. The chain is built from TRBV27 and TRBJ2-5, with D hard to call. Germline lookup yields CDR1 MNHEY and CDR2 SMNVEV (reference sequence). Trimming removed 3 bases from V and 3 bases from J, with 11 bases in between. This CDR3 comprises 14 residues. CDR3 sequence reads: CASSFAGVKETQYF. DNA for the CDR3: TGTGCCAGCAGTTTCGCCGGAGTTAAAGAGACCCAGTACTTC.

The chain combines TRBV5-1 with TRBJ2-7; D is undetermined. Looked up from germline, CDR1 is SGHRS and CDR2 is YFSETQ. The CDR3 spans 12 residues. V was clipped by 3 bases and J by 2 bases, with 6 bases between them. The CDR3 sequence: CASSSSPYEQYF. CDR3 DNA sequence: TGCGCCAGCAGCTCCTCTCCCTACGAGCAGTACTTC.

The chain has TRBV7-2 and TRBJ2-5, with a possible D match to TRBD1 (5 bases). The CDR3 runs 16 residues. Per germline, CDR1 SGHTA and CDR2 FQGNSA. V was trimmed by 2 bases and J by 5 bases, leaving 18 bases between them. CDR3 residues: CASSLSAPAGMETQYF. CDR3 coding DNA: TGTGCCAGCAGCTTAAGTGCCCCGGCAGGGATGGAGACCCAGTACTTC.

The sample holds a few counts of this clone. The gene calls are TRBV18 and TRBJ1-5, with 7 bases fitting TRBD1. Germline loops: CDR1 KGHSH, CDR2 LQKENI. This CDR3 is 15 amino acids long. The junction had 8 bases not matched to a gene; V was cut back by 4 bases and J by 5 bases. The DNA for the CDR3 is TGTGCCAGCTCACTACGACAGGGAGAGGATCAGCCCCAGCATTTT. It yields the protein CASSLRQGEDQPQHF.

A single count supports this clone. The CDR3 loop reads CSVGATGPSSNYGYTF. CDR3 nucleotide sequence: TGCAGCGTCGGAGCGACAGGCCCAAGCTCAAACTATGGCTACACCTTC. The chain links TRBV29-1 to TRBJ1-2, with D perhaps matching TRBD1 (6 bases). Germline-derived CDR1 and CDR2 are SQVTM and ANQGSEA. Between the trimmed V and J ends, which lost 6 bases and 2 bases, there was a span of 22 bases. There are 16 residues in the CDR3.

The V and J genes are TRBV5-1 and TRBJ1-2; D perhaps matches TRBD1 (5 bases). CDR1 and CDR2 (germline): SGHRS, YFSETQ. This CDR3 is built from 18 residues. V lost 0 bases to trimming and J lost 2 bases, with 20 bases between them. CDR3 amino acids: CASSLVSYRWSSNYGYTF. DNA of the CDR3: TGCGCCAGCAGCTTGGTTTCTTACAGGTGGTCGTCCAACTATGGCTACACCTTC.

V is TRBV6-1 and J is TRBJ1-4, with TRBD1 matching over 8 bases. Trimming cost V 4 bases and J 8 bases; bases outside gene matches: 12. Per germline, CDR1 MNHNS and CDR2 SASEGT. The CDR3 is 16 amino acids. CDR3 loop: CASSASGQGGREKLFF. CDR3 DNA sequence: TGTGCCAGCAGTGCCTCCGGACAGGGAGGGAGGGAAAAACTGTTTTTT.

This clone came up once. CDR3 sequence: CASSILLAGVQYF. The DNA of the CDR3 is TGTGCCAGTAGTATTCTTTTGGCGGGAGTGCAGTACTTC. This rearrangement joins TRBV19 to TRBJ2-7; 7 positions match TRBD2. Germline values: CDR1 LNHDA, CDR2 SQIVND (reference sequence). Trimming cost V 3 bases and J 9 bases; bases outside gene matches: 8. The CDR3 contains 13 residues. The entire variable domain, with the rest obtained from reference TRBV19 and TRBJ2-7, is as follows: DGGITQSPKYLFRKEGQNVTLSCEQNLNHDAMYWYRQDPGQGLRLIYYSQIVNDFQKGDIAEGYSVSREKKESFPLTVTSAQKNPTAFYLCASSILLAGVQYFGPGTRLTVT.

V is TRBV5-4 and J is TRBJ2-5; TRBD2 aligns across 13 bases. CDR3 length: 18 residues. CDR1 and CDR2 (germline): SGHNT, YYREEE (reference sequence). Trimming took 4 bases from V and 1 from J; bases not matched to a gene: 10. The CDR3 DNA is TGTGCCAGCAGCCCGGGACTAGCGGGGCAGAGATCCCAAGAGACCCAGTACTTC. Amino acid sequence: CASSPGLAGQRSQETQYF.

This rearrangement joins TRBV7-2 to TRBJ2-7; a weak D match, TRBD1 (6 bases). Germline assignment: CDR1 SGHTA and CDR2 FQGNSA. CDR3 length: 14 residues. V lost 3 bases to trimming and J lost 3 bases, with 12 bases between them. The CDR3 region has the DNA TGTGCCAGCAGCTTCAGGGACACAATCTACGAGCAGTACTTC. Protein sequence: CASSFRDTIYEQYF.

This clone was counted a few times. The chain employs TRBV7-2 and TRBJ1-5; D not certain. Trimming removed 1 base from V and 2 bases from J, with 12 bases in between. This CDR3 contains 16 residues. Looked up from germline, CDR1 is SGHTA and CDR2 is FQGNSA. CDR3 nucleotide sequence: TGTGCCAGCAGCTTAGTCGGGAACTTTGGCAATCAGCCCCAGCATTTT. It encodes CASSLVGNFGNQPQHF.

This clone was counted between two and nine times. This rearrangement joins TRBV7-2 to TRBJ2-7; the match to TRBD2 covers 10 bases. The CDR3 is made up of 19 amino acids. V shed 3 bases, J shed 5 bases, and the junction held 19 bases outside the gene matches. Looked up from germline, CDR1 is SGHTA and CDR2 is FQGNSA. CDR3 sequence (DNA): TGTGCCAGCAGCTTCGATCCCCGGGCTAGCGGGAGTTCGGCCCACGAGCAGTACTTC. As protein: CASSFDPRASGSSAHEQYF.

This chain links TRBV19 with TRBJ2-2, with 9 bases fitting TRBD1. V was clipped by 5 bases and J by 7 bases; unmatched bases: 11. CDR3 length: 16 residues. Per the germline V gene, CDR1 is LNHDA and CDR2 is SQIVND (reference sequence). The CDR3 region is CASSYGTGIYGGELFF. The CDR3 region has the DNA TGTGCCAGTAGTTATGGGACAGGGATTTACGGCGGGGAGCTGTTTTTT.

The V call is TRBV4-3, the J call TRBJ2-1; possible D gene TRBD2, 6 bases. The CDR3 spans 15 residues. CDR1 and CDR2 (germline): LGHNA, YSLEER. V lost 4 bases and J lost 5, with 15 bases in between. As DNA, the CDR3 is TGCGCCAGCAGCCGGACTATCGGGGGTCACAATGAGCAGTTCTTC. Protein product: CASSRTIGGHNEQFF.

This chain joins TRBV7-8 and TRBJ2-7, with 9 bases identical to TRBD2. CDR1 and CDR2 from the germline V gene are SGHVS and FQNEAQ. The CDR3 has 15 amino acids. V lost 1 base to trimming and J lost 0 bases; unmatched junction nucleotides: 1. CDR3 in amino acids: CASSLVLAGSYEQYF. The CDR3 coding sequence is TGTGCCAGCAGCTTAGTACTAGCGGGCTCCTACGAGCAGTACTTC.

The J gene is TRBJ2-1, the V gene TRBV6-1; D gene uncertain. Germline CDR1 is MNHNS and CDR2 is SASEGT. This CDR3 has 14 residues. V was pared by 6 bases and J by 0 bases, with 9 bases between. The CDR3 here is CASRRQSSYNEQFF. DNA of the CDR3: TGTGCCAGCAGGAGGCAGAGCTCCTACAATGAGCAGTTCTTC.

The genes are TRBV7-2 and TRBJ2-2; a possible D gene is TRBD1 (6 bases). The CDR3 runs 15 residues. The V and J ends lost 5 bases and 4 bases respectively, with 14 bases between them. Germline V CDR1 and CDR2: SGHTA, FQGNSA. The CDR3 here is CASSPLGTSTGELFF. DNA of the CDR3: TGTGCCAGCAGCCCCCTCGGGACATCCACCGGGGAGCTGTTTTTT. Drawing the rest from reference TRBV7-2 and TRBJ2-2, the complete variable domain is GAGVSQSPSNKVTEKGKDVELRCDPISGHTALYWYRQSLGQGLEFLIYFQGNSAPDKSGLPSDRFSAERTGGSVSTLTIQRTQQEDSAVYLCASSPLGTSTGELFFGEGSRLTVL.

This clone occurred a few times. The chain joins TRBV5-1 to TRBJ1-1, with D possibly being TRBD1 (5 bases). The CDR3 extends over 15 amino acids. CDR1 is SGHRS, CDR2 YFSETQ, per germline. Trimming shortened V by 5 bases and J by 1 base, and 15 bases separated the two germline ends. The CDR3 sequence: CASRGGVQPNTEAFF. The CDR3 DNA is TGCGCCAGCAGGGGGGGGGTCCAGCCGAACACTGAAGCTTTCTTT.